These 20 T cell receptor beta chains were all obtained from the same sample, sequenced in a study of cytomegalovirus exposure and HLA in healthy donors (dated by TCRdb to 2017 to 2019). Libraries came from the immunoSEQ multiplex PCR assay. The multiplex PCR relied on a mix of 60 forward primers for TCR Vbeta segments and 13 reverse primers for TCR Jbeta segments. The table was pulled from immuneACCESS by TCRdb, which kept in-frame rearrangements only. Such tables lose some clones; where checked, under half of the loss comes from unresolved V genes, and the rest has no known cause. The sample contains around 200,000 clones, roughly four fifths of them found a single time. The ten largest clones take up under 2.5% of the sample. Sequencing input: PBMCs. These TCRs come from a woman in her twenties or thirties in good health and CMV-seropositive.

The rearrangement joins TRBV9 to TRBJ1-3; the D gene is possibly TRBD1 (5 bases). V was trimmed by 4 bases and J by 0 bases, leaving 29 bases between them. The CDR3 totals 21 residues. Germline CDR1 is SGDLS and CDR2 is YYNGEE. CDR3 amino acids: CASSPHWGGNPRLNSGNTIYF. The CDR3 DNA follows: TGTGCCAGCAGCCCCCACTGGGGGGGAAACCCCCGCCTCAACTCTGGAAACACCATATATTTT. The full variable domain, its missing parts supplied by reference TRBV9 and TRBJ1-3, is DSGVTQTPKHLITATGQRVTLRCSPRSGDLSVYWYQQSLDQGLQFLIQYYNGEERAKGNILERFSAQQFPDLHSELNLSSLELGDSALYFCASSPHWGGNPRLNSGNTIYFGEGSWLTVV.

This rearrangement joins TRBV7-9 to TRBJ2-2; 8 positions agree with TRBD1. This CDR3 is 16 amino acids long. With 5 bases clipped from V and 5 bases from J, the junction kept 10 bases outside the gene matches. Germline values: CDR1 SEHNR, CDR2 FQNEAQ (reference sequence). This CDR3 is CASSLDRGRVTGELFF. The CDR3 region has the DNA TGTGCCAGCAGCCTAGACAGGGGAAGAGTAACCGGGGAGCTGTTTTTT. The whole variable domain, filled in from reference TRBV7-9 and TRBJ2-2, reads DTGVSQNPRHKITKRGQNVTFRCDPISEHNRLYWYRQTLGQGPEFLTYFQNEAQLEKSRLLSDRFSAERPKGSFSTLEIQRTEQGDSAMYLCASSLDRGRVTGELFFGEGSRLTVL.

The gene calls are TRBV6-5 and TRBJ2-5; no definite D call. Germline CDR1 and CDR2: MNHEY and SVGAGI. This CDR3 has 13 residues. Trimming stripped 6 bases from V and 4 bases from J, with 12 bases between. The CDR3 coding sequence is TGTGCCAGCAGATTACCCGCCGGAGAGACCCAGTACTTC. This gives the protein CASRLPAGETQYF.

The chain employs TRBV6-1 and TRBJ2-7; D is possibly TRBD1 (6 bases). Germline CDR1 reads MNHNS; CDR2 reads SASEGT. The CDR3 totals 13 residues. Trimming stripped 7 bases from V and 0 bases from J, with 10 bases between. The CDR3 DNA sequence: TGTGCCAGCAAAGGGACACTCTCCTACGAGCAGTACTTC. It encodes CASKGTLSYEQYF.

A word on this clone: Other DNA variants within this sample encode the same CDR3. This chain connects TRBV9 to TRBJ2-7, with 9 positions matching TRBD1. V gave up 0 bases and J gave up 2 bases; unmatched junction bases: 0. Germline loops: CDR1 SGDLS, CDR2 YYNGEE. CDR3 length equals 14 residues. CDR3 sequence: CASSVGQGAYEQYF. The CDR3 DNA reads TGTGCCAGCAGCGTAGGACAGGGGGCCTACGAGCAGTACTTC.

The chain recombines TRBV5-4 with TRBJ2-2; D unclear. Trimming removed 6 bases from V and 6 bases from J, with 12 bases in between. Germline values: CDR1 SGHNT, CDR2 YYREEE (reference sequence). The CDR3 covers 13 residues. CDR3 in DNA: TGTGCCAGCACCCTTCTAGGCGCCGGGGAGCTGTTTTTT. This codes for CASTLLGAGELFF.

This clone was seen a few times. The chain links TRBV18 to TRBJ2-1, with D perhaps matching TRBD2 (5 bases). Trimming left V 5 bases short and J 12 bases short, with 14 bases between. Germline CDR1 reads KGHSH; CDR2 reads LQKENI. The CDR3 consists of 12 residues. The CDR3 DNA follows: TGTGCCAGCTCAGACCGGGGTCTGGGGCAGTTCTTC. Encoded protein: CASSDRGLGQFF.

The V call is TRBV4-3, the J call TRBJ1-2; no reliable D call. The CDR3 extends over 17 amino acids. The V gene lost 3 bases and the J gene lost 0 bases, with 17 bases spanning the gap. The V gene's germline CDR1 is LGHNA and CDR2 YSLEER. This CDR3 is CASSQAIVTTANYGYTF. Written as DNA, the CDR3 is TGCGCCAGCAGCCAGGCTATCGTAACAACAGCTAACTATGGCTACACCTTC.

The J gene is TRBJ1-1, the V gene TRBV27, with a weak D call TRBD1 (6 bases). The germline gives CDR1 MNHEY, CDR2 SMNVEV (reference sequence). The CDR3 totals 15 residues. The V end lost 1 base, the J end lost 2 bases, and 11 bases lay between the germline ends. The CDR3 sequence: CASSLLGGANTEAFF. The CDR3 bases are TGTGCCAGCAGTTTATTAGGGGGGGCTAACACTGAAGCTTTCTTT.

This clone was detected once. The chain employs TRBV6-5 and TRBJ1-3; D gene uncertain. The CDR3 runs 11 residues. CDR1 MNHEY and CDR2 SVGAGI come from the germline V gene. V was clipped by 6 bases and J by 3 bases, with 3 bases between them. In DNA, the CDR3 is TGTGCCAGCAGCCTTGGAAACACCATATATTTT. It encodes CASSLGNTIYF.

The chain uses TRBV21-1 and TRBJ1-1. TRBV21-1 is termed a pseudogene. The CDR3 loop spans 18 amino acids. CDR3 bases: TGTGCCAGCAGCAACGAGTGCCGGTTGGCGGTGGCGGGGAAGGCGGCTTTCTTT. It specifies CASSNECRLAVAGKAAFF.

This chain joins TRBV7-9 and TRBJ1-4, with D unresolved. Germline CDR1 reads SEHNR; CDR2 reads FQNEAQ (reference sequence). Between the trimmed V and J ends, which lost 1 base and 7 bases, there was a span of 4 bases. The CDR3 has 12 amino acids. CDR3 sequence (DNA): TGTGCCAGCAGCTTAGTCCGTGAAAAACTGTTTTTT. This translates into CASSLVREKLFF. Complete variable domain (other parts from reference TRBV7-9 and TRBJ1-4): DTGVSQNPRHKITKRGQNVTFRCDPISEHNRLYWYRQTLGQGPEFLTYFQNEAQLEKSRLLSDRFSAERPKGSFSTLEIQRTEQGDSAMYLCASSLVREKLFFGSGTQLSVL.

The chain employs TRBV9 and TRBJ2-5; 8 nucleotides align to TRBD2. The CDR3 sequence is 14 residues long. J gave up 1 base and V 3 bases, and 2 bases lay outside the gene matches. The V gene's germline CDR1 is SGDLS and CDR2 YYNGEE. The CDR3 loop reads CASSALAAQETQYF. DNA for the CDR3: TGTGCCAGCAGCGCACTAGCGGCCCAAGAGACCCAGTACTTC. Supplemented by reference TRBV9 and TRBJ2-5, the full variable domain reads DSGVTQTPKHLITATGQRVTLRCSPRSGDLSVYWYQQSLDQGLQFLIQYYNGEERAKGNILERFSAQQFPDLHSELNLSSLELGDSALYFCASSALAAQETQYFGPGTRLLVL.

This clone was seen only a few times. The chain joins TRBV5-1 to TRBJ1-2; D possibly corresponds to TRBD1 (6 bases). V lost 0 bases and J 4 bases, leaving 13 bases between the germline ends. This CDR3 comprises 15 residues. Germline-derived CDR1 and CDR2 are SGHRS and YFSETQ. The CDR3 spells CASSLDPGAGYGYTF. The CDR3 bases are TGCGCCAGCAGCTTGGACCCAGGGGCTGGCTATGGCTACACCTTC.

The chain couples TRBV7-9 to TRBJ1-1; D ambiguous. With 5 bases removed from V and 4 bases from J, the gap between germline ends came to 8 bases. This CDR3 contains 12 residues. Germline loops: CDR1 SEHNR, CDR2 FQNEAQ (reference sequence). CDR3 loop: CASSPSGTEAFF. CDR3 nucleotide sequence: TGTGCCAGCAGCCCAAGCGGCACTGAAGCTTTCTTT.

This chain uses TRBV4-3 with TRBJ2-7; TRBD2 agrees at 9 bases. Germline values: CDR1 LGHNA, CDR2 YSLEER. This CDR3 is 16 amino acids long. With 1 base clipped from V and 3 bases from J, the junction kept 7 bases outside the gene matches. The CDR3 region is CASSQGTAGGVYEQYF. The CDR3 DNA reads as TGCGCCAGCAGCCAAGGAACAGCGGGAGGAGTCTACGAGCAGTACTTC.

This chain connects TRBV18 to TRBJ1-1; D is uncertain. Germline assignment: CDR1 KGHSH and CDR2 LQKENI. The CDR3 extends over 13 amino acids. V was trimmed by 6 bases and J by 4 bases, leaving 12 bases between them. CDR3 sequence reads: CASSLGRSTEAFF. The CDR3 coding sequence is TGTGCCAGCTCCCTGGGGAGGAGCACTGAAGCTTTCTTT.

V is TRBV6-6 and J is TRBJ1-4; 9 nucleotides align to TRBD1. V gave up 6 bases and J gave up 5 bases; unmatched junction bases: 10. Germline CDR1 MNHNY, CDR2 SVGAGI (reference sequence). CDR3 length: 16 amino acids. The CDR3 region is CASSPLLGQGNEKLFF. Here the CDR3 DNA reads TGTGCCAGCAGCCCCCTTTTAGGACAGGGGAATGAAAAACTGTTTTTT.

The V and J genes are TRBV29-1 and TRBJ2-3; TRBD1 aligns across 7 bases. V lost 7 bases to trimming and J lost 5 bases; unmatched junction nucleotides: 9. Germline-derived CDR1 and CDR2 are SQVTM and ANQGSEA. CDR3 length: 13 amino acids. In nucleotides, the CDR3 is TGCAGCGCTAACACAGGGGTGGGAGATACGCAGTATTTT. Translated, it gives CSANTGVGDTQYF.

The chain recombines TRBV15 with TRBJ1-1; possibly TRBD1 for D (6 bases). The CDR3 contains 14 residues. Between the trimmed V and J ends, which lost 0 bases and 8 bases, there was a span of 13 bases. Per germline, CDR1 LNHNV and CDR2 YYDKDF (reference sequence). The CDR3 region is CATSRDLPGTEAFF. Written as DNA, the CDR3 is TGTGCCACCAGCAGAGACCTGCCGGGGACAGAAGCTTTCTTT.